One T cell receptor beta chain is described in this entry. By its share of the sample, this clonotype is medium-sized (0.01 to 0.1%). Its antigen is unknown. Nothing much larger sits one base from this clone, and base qualities are not available. V has 1 base trimmed and J has 3 bases trimmed; junction bases matching no gene number 9. For CDR1 and CDR2, the germline V gene (reference sequence) lists SEHNR and FQNEAQ. Including the terminal cysteine and phenylalanine, the CDR3 comprises 17 residues. Of the read, only the CDR3 DNA is kept; its 51 bases are in frame from base 1. This sample is part of a study. The sample was run on an Illumina MiSeq. Through fastp at Q25 and MiXCR, TCRdb rebuilt clones from the public reads, retaining in-frame beta chains. For every CDR3 protein sequence, its rows merge into one entry that carries the most common genes and DNA. The sample profile shows about 4,500 distinct CDR3 sequences; 9.5% to 10% of them were found once. The ten biggest clones cover about 33% of the sample.

The TCR sequence derives from a human donor with rheumatoid arthritis. This chain joins TRBV7-9 to TRBJ2-3; 8 bases in the junction line up with TRBD2. Sequencing used CD4+ T cells from peripheral blood. The CDR3 in this case is CASSLGSGTSGTDTQYF. The nucleotide sequence reads as follows: TGTGCCAGCAGCTTAGGCTCCGGGACTAGTGGGACAGATACGCAGTATTTT.